Listed below are T cell receptor beta chains from one sample, sequenced in a study of blood T cell repertoires in COVID-19. TCRdb keeps only in-frame clones here, not all; method: immunoSEQ multiplex PCR. Of around 80,000 clones in the sample, 90% were seen once. The material sequenced was peripheral blood. The receptors shown here come from an elderly woman with acute or convalescent COVID-19. Each CDR3 is given with its conserved first and last residue. Each record gives: V gene, J gene, D gene, clone size, CDR3 DNA, CDR3 protein. The D gene is left open where the match is weak. Not every row has a clone size; where given, it reads once, few, many or a size class.

TRBV9,TRBJ1-1,-,-,TGTGCCAGCAGCGTAGACCCGTCGGGGAACACTGAAGCTTTCTTT,CASSVDPSGNTEAFF
TRBV6-1,TRBJ1-2,-,once,TGTGCCAGCAGTGAAACAGGGCCCTATGGCTACACCTTC,CASSETGPYGYTF
TRBV3-1/TRBV3-2,TRBJ2-5,TRBD2,-,TGTGCCAGCAGCCCTTCCCCGACTAGCGGGGTAGAGACCCAGTACTTC,CASSPSPTSGVETQYF
TRBV6-4,TRBJ2-1,TRBD1,-,TGTGCCAGCAGTGACTCGGCGACAGGGGGGAGAAGCAATGAGCAGTTCTTC,CASSDSATGGRSNEQFF
TRBV10-2,TRBJ1-5,TRBD1,-,TGCGCCAGCAGTGAACAGGGGAGCAATCAGCCCCAGCATTTT,CASSEQGSNQPQHF
TRBV2,TRBJ1-5,TRBD1,-,TGTGCCAGCACAGGACAGGGCGGTCAGCCCCAGCATTTT,CASTGQGGQPQHF
TRBV21-1,TRBJ2-2,-,-,TGTGCCAGCAGCGTAGCGGGAGACACCGGGGAGCTGTTTTTT,CASSVAGDTGELFF
TRBV9,TRBJ1-3,-,-,TGTGCCAGCAGCGTTGGAGGACGTCGCTCTGGAAACACCATATATTTT,CASSVGGRRSGNTIYF
TRBV9,TRBJ2-2,-,-,TGTGCCAGCAGCGTAGCCCCAGGGCACACCGGGGAGCTGTTTTTT,CASSVAPGHTGELFF
TRBV6-5,TRBJ1-6,-,-,TGTGCCAGCAGTTACAGATCGTCGGATTCACCCCTCCACTTT,CASSYRSSDSPLHF
TRBV3-1/TRBV3-2,TRBJ1-6,-,-,TGTGCCAGCAGCCTGACCGGGACAAACGGGCCCCTCCACTTT,CASSLTGTNGPLHF
TRBV6-2/TRBV6-3,TRBJ1-1,TRBD1,-,TGTGCCAGCAGTTACCCGGACAGGGGCTTTGGTGAAGCTTTCTTT,CASSYPDRGFGEAFF